These 23 T cell receptor beta chains originate from one sample sequenced in a study of blood T cell repertoires in COVID-19. Using immunoSEQ multiplex PCR, the repertoire was profiled, and TCRdb retains in-frame clones only, with some absent. In the table there are under 200,000 clones, about 81% of which are singletons. The specimen was peripheral blood. These receptors all come from a man younger than 45 with active or convalescent COVID-19.

The rearrangement joins TRBV18 to TRBJ1-4, with D perhaps TRBD1 (6 bases). Deletions cut 3 bases from V and 8 bases from J, with 10 bases between. The CDR3 runs to 13 residues. From germline, CDR1 is KGHSH and CDR2 LQKENI. This CDR3 reads CASSPGTKEKLFF. DNA for the CDR3: TGTGCCAGCTCACCCGGGACAAAGGAAAAACTGTTTTTT. Complete variable domain (other parts from reference TRBV18 and TRBJ1-4): NAGVMQNPRHLVRRRGQEARLRCSPMKGHSHVYWYRQLPEEGLKFMVYLQKENIIDESGMPKERFSAEFPKEGPSILRIQQVVRGDSAAYFCASSPGTKEKLFFGSGTQLSVL.

The rearrangement uses TRBV15 and TRBJ1-3; weak D call: TRBD1 (6 bases). Germline V lookup: CDR1 LNHNV, CDR2 YYDKDF (reference sequence). Trimming left V 3 bases short and J 6 bases short, with 12 bases between. This CDR3 is 14 amino acids long. The CDR3 spells CATSRDQGTNTIYF. The CDR3 DNA reads TGTGCCACCAGCAGGGACCAGGGGACAAACACCATATATTTT.

V and J are TRBV18 and TRBJ1-1; 7 nucleotides agree with TRBD1. V shed 0 bases, J shed 8 bases, and the junction held 6 bases outside the gene matches. The CDR3 contains 14 residues. Germline V CDR1 and CDR2: KGHSH, LQKENI. The DNA for the CDR3 is TGTGCCAGCTCACCACCGGGGACAGCGAGGGAAGCTTTCTTT. The encoded protein is CASSPPGTAREAFF.

This clone was observed a few times. The rearrangement joins TRBV5-1 to TRBJ2-5; possible D gene TRBD2, 5 bases. CDR3 length equals 17 residues. Germline lookup yields CDR1 SGHRS and CDR2 YFSETQ. Trimming took off 0 bases at V and 1 base at J, with 16 bases between the two ends. CDR3 residues: CASSLAGRVGPQETQYF. The CDR3 DNA is TGCGCCAGCAGCTTGGCCGGGCGGGTTGGACCCCAAGAGACCCAGTACTTC.

The rearrangement links TRBV12-3 or TRBV12-4 to TRBJ2-1; TRBD1 matches 8 bases. CDR3 length: 11 amino acids. The ends lost 6 bases at V and 12 bases at J; junction bases unmatched: 4. DNA for the CDR3: TGTGCCAGCAGCCTAGACAGGGGGCAGTTCTTC. Its protein is CASSLDRGQFF.

This clone is a singleton in its sample. The V call is TRBV12-5, the J call TRBJ1-2; 8 bases are a match to TRBD1. The CDR3 covers 16 residues. V lost 4 bases and J lost 5; bases outside the gene matches: 12. Germline CDR1 LGHNT, CDR2 FRNRAP. The CDR3 bases are TGTGCTAGTGGTTCGCCCCCCGGACAGGGTCGGTATGGCTACACCTTC. Amino acids: CASGSPPGQGRYGYTF.

This chain connects TRBV2 to TRBJ2-7, with 7 bases matching TRBD1. Germline V gives CDR1 SNHLY, CDR2 FYNNEI. The CDR3 has 15 residues. Trimming took 4 bases from V and 3 from J; bases not matched to a gene: 9. CDR3 sequence (DNA): TGTGCCAGCAGTGGGAATGGACAGGTCAGCTACGAGCAGTACTTC. Amino acid sequence: CASSGNGQVSYEQYF.

This clone was counted between two and nine times. This chain uses TRBV7-3 with TRBJ1-6, with D maybe TRBD1 (5 bases). The CDR3 extends over 14 amino acids. Germline V lookup: CDR1 SGHTA, CDR2 FQGTGA. Trimming removed 5 bases from V and 8 bases from J, with 13 bases in between. DNA for the CDR3: TGTGCCAGCAGCAAAACAGGCCGGGATTCACCCCTCCACTTT. This gives the protein CASSKTGRDSPLHF. The variable domain in full, completed from reference TRBV7-3 and TRBJ1-6, reads GAGVSQTPSNKVTEKGKYVELRCDPISGHTALYWYRQSLGQGPEFLIYFQGTGAADDSGLPNDRFFAVRPEGSVSTLKIQRTERGDSAVYLCASSKTGRDSPLHFGNGTRLTVT.

V and J are TRBV10-1 and TRBJ1-1, with TRBD1 identical over 8 bases. Germline V gives CDR1 WNHNN, CDR2 SYGVQD (reference sequence). V gave up 6 bases and J gave up 4 bases; unmatched junction bases: 10. The CDR3 consists of 15 residues. CDR3 DNA sequence: TGCGCCAGCAGCCCCCTCACAGGGGGAAGCACTGAAGCTTTCTTT. Amino acids: CASSPLTGGSTEAFF.

The chain combines TRBV19 with TRBJ2-7; maybe TRBD2 (6 bases). V lost 3 bases and J lost 4, with 10 bases in between. The germline V gene has CDR1 LNHDA and CDR2 SQIVND (reference sequence). The CDR3 is 13 amino acids. This CDR3 reads CASSILGRYEQYF. Here the CDR3 DNA reads TGTGCCAGTAGTATTTTGGGGAGGTACGAGCAGTACTTC.

In DNA form, the CDR3 reads TGTGCCAGCAACCAACAGGGAAATTGGGGCTACACCTTC. This codes for CASNQQGNWGYTF. The J gene is TRBJ1-2, the V gene TRBV5-4, with D perhaps TRBD1 (6 bases). Trimming left V 6 bases short and J 8 bases short, with 17 bases between. The germline V gene has CDR1 SGHNT and CDR2 YYREEE (reference sequence). The CDR3 is 13 residues long.

V usage is TRBV25-1 and J usage is TRBJ1-4; D is perhaps TRBD1 (5 bases). The CDR3 is made up of 16 amino acids. Trimming cost V 1 base and J 8 bases, with 17 bases left between them. Germline CDR1 is MGHDK and CDR2 is SYGVNS. The CDR3 loop reads CASSELGRGGEEKLFF. CDR3 DNA: TGTGCCAGCAGTGAATTGGGGCGGGGAGGAGAGGAAAAACTGTTTTTT.

The genes are TRBV5-1 and TRBJ2-1; 15 bases map to TRBD2. CDR1 is SGHRS, CDR2 YFSETQ, per germline. The trim removed 3 bases at V and 8 bases at J, leaving 12 bases unmatched. There are 18 residues in the CDR3. CDR3 bases: TGCGCCAGCAGCTACGGACTAGCGGGAGGGCCAATCCGTGATGAGCAGTTCTTC. This codes for CASSYGLAGGPIRDEQFF.

The V call is TRBV27, the J call TRBJ1-2, with 7 bases that match TRBD1. Germline V lookup: CDR1 MNHEY, CDR2 SMNVEV (reference sequence). V lost 5 bases to trimming and J lost 0 bases; unmatched junction nucleotides: 6. This CDR3 has 15 residues. The CDR3 DNA reads as TGTGCCAGCAGTACCGACAGGGTGGCTAACTATGGCTACACCTTC. Amino acids: CASSTDRVANYGYTF.

The chain recombines TRBV5-1 with TRBJ1-1; unclear D gene. The CDR3 has 13 amino acids. CDR1 and CDR2 (germline): SGHRS, YFSETQ. V was clipped by 4 bases and J by 1 base, with 8 bases between them. The CDR3 protein is CASSHDRNTEAFF. The CDR3 DNA reads as TGCGCCAGCAGCCATGATAGGAACACTGAAGCTTTCTTT.

The rearrangement joins TRBV12-1 to TRBJ1-2. TRBV12-1 is an annotated pseudogene. The CDR3 is 13 amino acids. CDR3 DNA sequence: TGTGCCAGCAGCGTGCCGCCTGAAGCAGGCTACACCTTC. This sequence encodes CASSVPPEAGYTF.

The chain carries TRBV6-5 and TRBJ1-1; a possible D gene is TRBD1 (6 bases). Germline lookup yields CDR1 MNHEY and CDR2 SVGAGI. The CDR3 has 14 amino acids. V gave up 8 bases and J gave up 1 base, with 14 bases separating them. The CDR3 is CASPKQGANTEAFF. CDR3 sequence (DNA): TGTGCCAGCCCAAAACAGGGCGCGAACACTGAAGCTTTCTTT.

The chain is built from TRBV9 and TRBJ1-5; no firm D call. Germline CDR1 SGDLS, CDR2 YYNGEE. The CDR3 runs 16 residues. Trimming removed 0 bases at V and 2 bases at J, with 12 bases between. Here the CDR3 reads CASSVGEGLGNQPQHF. The CDR3 nucleotides read TGTGCCAGCAGCGTAGGAGAGGGTTTGGGCAATCAGCCCCAGCATTTT.

About this clone itself: Distinct nucleotide sequences in the sample also encode this CDR3. The rearrangement links TRBV9 to TRBJ2-2, with no clear D. This CDR3 has 13 residues. V lost 3 bases, J lost 3 bases, and 6 bases lay in between. Germline lookup yields CDR1 SGDLS and CDR2 YYNGEE. DNA for the CDR3: TGTGCCAGCAGCGCTACTGACACCGGGGAGCTGTTTTTT. This codes for CASSATDTGELFF.

The sample holds a few counts of this clone. The rearrangement joins TRBV11-3 to TRBJ2-1; D is ambiguous. Germline assignment: CDR1 SGHNT and CDR2 YENEEA. Deletions cut 0 bases from V and 5 bases from J, with 8 bases between. There are 14 residues in the CDR3. CDR3 in DNA: TGTGCCAGCAGCTTAGAAGCGAGTCACAATGAGCAGTTCTTC. This translates into CASSLEASHNEQFF. The full variable domain, its missing parts supplied by reference TRBV11-3 and TRBJ2-1, is EAGVVQSPRYKIIEKKQPVAFWCNPISGHNTLYWYLQNLGQGPELLIRYENEEAVDDSQLPKDRFSAERLKGVDSTLKIQPAELGDSAVYLCASSLEASHNEQFFGPGTRLTVL.

Worth noting for this clone: This specimen includes other DNA sequences encoding the same CDR3. The rearrangement uses TRBV19 and TRBJ2-1, with 12 bases matching TRBD2. Looked up from germline, CDR1 is LNHDA and CDR2 is SQIVND (reference sequence). The CDR3 runs 16 residues. V lost 1 base, J lost 2 bases, and 0 bases stayed unmatched. The CDR3 region has the DNA TGTGCCAGTAGTATAGCTAGCGGGGGGGCCTACAATGAGCAGTTCTTC. Translating gives CASSIASGGAYNEQFF.

V is TRBV7-2 and J is TRBJ1-2; the match to TRBD1 covers 7 bases. Germline V gene sequence: CDR1 SGHTA, CDR2 FQGNSA. CDR3 length equals 12 residues. The ends lost 5 bases at V and 5 bases at J; junction bases unmatched: 2. CDR3 coding DNA: TGTGCCAGCAGCCCGGGACAGTATGGCTACACCTTC. Its translation is CASSPGQYGYTF.

The rearrangement joins TRBV11-2 to TRBJ1-6; D not certain. CDR3 length equals 15 residues. V was shortened by 3 bases and J by 9 bases, with 15 bases between the two germline ends. The germline V gene encodes CDR1 SGHAT and CDR2 FQNNGV. This chain's CDR3 is CASSLARASGSPLHF. The CDR3 DNA is TGTGCCAGCAGCTTGGCCCGAGCCTCAGGTTCACCCCTCCACTTT. Supplemented by reference TRBV11-2 and TRBJ1-6, the full variable domain reads EAGVAQSPRYKIIEKRQSVAFWCNPISGHATLYWYQQILGQGPKLLIQFQNNGVVDDSQLPKDRFSAERLKGVDSTLKIQPAKLEDSAVYLCASSLARASGSPLHFGNGTRLTVT.